These 6 T cell receptor beta chains were all obtained from the same sample, sequenced in a study of human T cells and chemical hapten exposure. Using its own MiXCR run on the RACE reads, TCRdb lists one record per CDR3 protein. The repertoire holds nearly 95,000 distinct CDR3 sequences, with 11% as singletons. Time point: patch test 2, 6 weeks after DPC sensitization. Documented treatment: therapeutic diphenylcyclopropenone sensitization with weekly scalp DPC. Material: whole blood, obtained in connection with sensitization to the hapten diphenylcyclopropenone (DPC). The receptor source for this set is a man in his forties with alopecia areata. Some clones in this sample may be carry-over from other donors' samples.

The table lists this clonotype with many counts. The chain links TRBV5-1 to TRBJ2-5, with 7 bases that match TRBD2. This CDR3 has 16 residues. The ends lost 2 bases at V and 0 bases at J; junction bases unmatched: 7. Germline V CDR1 and CDR2: SGHRS, YFSETQ. The CDR3 DNA reads TGCGCCAGCAGCTTATTTTCTAGCGGCCACCAAGAGACCCAGTACTTC. Its protein product is CASSLFSSGHQETQYF.

The V and J genes are TRBV11-2 and TRBJ2-7; 9 bases line up with TRBD2. V trimming: 5 bases; J trimming: 3 bases; junction bases outside the gene matches: 5. The CDR3 runs to 14 residues. Germline V gene lookup returns CDR1 SGHAT and CDR2 FQNNGV. In DNA, the CDR3 is TGTGCCAGCAGCGTTACTAGCGGGCGCTACGAGCAGTACGTC. This sequence encodes CASSVTSGRYEQYV.

The table lists this clonotype with many counts. The chain joins TRBV4-3 to TRBJ2-6, with D perhaps matching TRBD1 or TRBD2 (5 bases each). This CDR3 has 16 amino acids. Per the germline V gene, CDR1 is LGHNA and CDR2 is YSLEER. The V end was cut by 0 bases, the J end by 2 bases, with 8 bases between. DNA for the CDR3: TGCGCCAGCAGCCAAGATTGGGGGACTGGGGCCAACGTCCTGACTTTC. It is translated as CASSQDWGTGANVLTF.

This clonotype was seen at least ten times. CDR3: CASSLSPGLASYEQYV. For the CDR3, the DNA is TGCGCCAGCAGCTTGTCCCCGGGACTAGCATCTTACGAGCAGTACGTC. The chain combines TRBV5-1 with TRBJ2-7; 9 bases agree with TRBD2. With 1 base clipped from V and 4 bases from J, the junction kept 9 bases outside the gene matches. CDR3 length equals 16 residues. The germline gives CDR1 SGHRS, CDR2 YFSETQ.

The V and J genes are TRBV24-1 and TRBJ1-2; D unclear. This CDR3 spans 16 amino acids. Trimming took off 3 bases at V and 8 bases at J, with 21 bases between the two ends. The germline V gene encodes CDR1 KGHDR and CDR2 SFDVKD. The CDR3 region has the DNA TGTGCCACCAGTGATCGCCGCGGTCCACCCGCGGCGGGCTACACCTTC. It translates to CATSDRRGPPAAGYTF.

This clonotype showed up just a few times. The rearrangement uses TRBV6-6 and TRBJ2-7, with 7 bases aligning to TRBD2. The ends lost 6 bases at V and 1 base at J; junction bases unmatched: 9. The CDR3 is made up of 15 amino acids. Germline V CDR1 and CDR2: MNHNY, SVGAGI (reference sequence). CDR3 in DNA: TGTGCCAGCAGCCCCGGGAGGTTACTATCCTACGAGCAGTACTTC. Protein product: CASSPGRLLSYEQYF.